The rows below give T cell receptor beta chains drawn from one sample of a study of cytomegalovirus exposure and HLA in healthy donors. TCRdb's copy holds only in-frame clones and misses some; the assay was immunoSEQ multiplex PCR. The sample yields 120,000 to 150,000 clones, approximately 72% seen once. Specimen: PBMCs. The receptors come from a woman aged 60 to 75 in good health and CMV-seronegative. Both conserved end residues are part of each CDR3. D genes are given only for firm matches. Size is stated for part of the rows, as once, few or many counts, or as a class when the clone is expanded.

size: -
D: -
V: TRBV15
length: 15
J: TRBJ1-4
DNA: TGTGCCACCAGCAGAGATTTCGGGGGGAATGAAAAACTGTTTTTT
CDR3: CATSRDFGGNEKLFF

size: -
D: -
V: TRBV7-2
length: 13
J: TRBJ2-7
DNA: TGTGCCAGCAGCTTCGGGACTGGAGACGAGCAGTACTTC
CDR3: CASSFGTGDEQYF

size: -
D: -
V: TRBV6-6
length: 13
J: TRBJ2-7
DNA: TGTGCCAGCCTTGATAGTTTGGGCTACGAGCAGTACTTC
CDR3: CASLDSLGYEQYF

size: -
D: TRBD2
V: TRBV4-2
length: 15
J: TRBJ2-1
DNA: TGTGCCAGCAGCCAAGGGGAGGGCTCCTACAATGAGCAGTTCTTC
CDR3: CASSQGEGSYNEQFF

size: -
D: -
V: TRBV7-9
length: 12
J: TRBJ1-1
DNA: TGTGCCACCGATCCAGTGAACACTGAAGCTTTCTTT
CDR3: CATDPVNTEAFF

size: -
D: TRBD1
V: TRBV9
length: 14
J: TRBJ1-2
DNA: TGTGCCAGCAGCGTAGATCGGACAGGGAATGGCTACACCTTC
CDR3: CASSVDRTGNGYTF

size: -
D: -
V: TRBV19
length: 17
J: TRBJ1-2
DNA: TGTGCCAGTAGTATTGTACTCGGTATAGACAGCAACTATGGCTACACCTTC
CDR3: CASSIVLGIDSNYGYTF

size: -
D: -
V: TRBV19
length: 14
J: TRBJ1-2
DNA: TGTGCCAGTACTTCAGGGTTGATGAGGAGTGGCTACACCTTC
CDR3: CASTSGLMRSGYTF

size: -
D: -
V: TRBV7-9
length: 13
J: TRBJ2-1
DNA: TGTGCCAGCAGGCGAGGCTCCTACAATGAGCAGTTCTTC
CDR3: CASRRGSYNEQFF

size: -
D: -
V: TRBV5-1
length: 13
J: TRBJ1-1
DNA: TGCGCCAGCAGCTTGGACAGGCCCACTGAAGCTTTCTTT
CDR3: CASSLDRPTEAFF

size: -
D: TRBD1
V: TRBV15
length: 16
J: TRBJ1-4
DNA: TGTGCCACCAGCAGAGTGGAAGGCAGGGGGCGGGAAAAACTGTTTTTT
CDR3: CATSRVEGRGREKLFF

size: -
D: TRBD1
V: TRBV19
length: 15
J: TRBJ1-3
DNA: TGTGCCAGTAGTATGACAGGGATTTCTGGAAACACCATATATTTT
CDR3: CASSMTGISGNTIYF

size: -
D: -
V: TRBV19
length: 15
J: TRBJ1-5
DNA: TGTGCCAGTACTACGACAAGGTCGGGCAATCAGCCCCAGCATTTT
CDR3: CASTTTRSGNQPQHF

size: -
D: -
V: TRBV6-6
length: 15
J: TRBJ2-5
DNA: TGTGCCAGCAGTTACGATAGCGGCGGGGGCCCGTCCCAGTACTTC
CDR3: CASSYDSGGGPSQYF

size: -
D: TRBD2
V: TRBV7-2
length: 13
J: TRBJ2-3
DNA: TGTGCCAGCAGTTTCGGACTAGCGGGCACGCAGTATTTT
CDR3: CASSFGLAGTQYF

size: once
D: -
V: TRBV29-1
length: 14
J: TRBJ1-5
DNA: TGCAGCGTTGGGGAGGGGCTCGGCAATCAGCCCCAGCATTTT
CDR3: CSVGEGLGNQPQHF

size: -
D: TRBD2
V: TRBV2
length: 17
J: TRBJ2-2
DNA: TGTGCCAGCAGTGAAAGACTAGCGGGACACCCAACCGGGGAGCTGTTTTTT
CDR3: CASSERLAGHPTGELFF

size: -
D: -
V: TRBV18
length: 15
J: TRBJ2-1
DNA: TGTGCCAGCTCACAGGACAGTACCGGCTACAATGAGCAGTTCTTC
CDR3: CASSQDSTGYNEQFF

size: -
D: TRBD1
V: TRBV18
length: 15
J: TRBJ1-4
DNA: TGTGCCAGCTCACCAGTTGGACAGGGGGGTGAAAAACTGTTTTTT
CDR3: CASSPVGQGGEKLFF

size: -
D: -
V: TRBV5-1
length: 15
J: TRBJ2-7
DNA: TGCGCCAGCAGCTTGTGGGCAGGGAACACCTACGAGCAGTACTTC
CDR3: CASSLWAGNTYEQYF

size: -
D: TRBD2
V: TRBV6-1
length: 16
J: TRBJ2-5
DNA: TGTGCCAGCAGTGCAACTAGCGGGGGGTCGGGAGAGACCCAGTACTTC
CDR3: CASSATSGGSGETQYF

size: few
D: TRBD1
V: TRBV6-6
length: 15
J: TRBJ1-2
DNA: TGTGCCAGCAGCCCCAAGGGACAGCCTATGTATGGCTACACCTTC
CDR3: CASSPKGQPMYGYTF

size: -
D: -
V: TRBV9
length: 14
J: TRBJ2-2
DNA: TGTGCCAGCAGCGTTGGGGACTTTACCGGGGAGCTGTTTTTT
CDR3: CASSVGDFTGELFF

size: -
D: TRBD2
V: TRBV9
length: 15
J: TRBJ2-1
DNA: TGTGCCAGCAGCGAGACTAGCGGGAGATCCAATGAGCAGTTCTTC
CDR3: CASSETSGRSNEQFF

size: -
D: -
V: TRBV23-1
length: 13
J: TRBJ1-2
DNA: TGCGCCAGCAGTCAAACAGGGCTGGGGGGCTACACCTTC
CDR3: CASSQTGLGGYTF

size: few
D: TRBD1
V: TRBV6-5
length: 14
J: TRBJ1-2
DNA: TGTGCCAGCAGTAAACAGGGGAGCAACTATGGCTACACCTTC
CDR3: CASSKQGSNYGYTF

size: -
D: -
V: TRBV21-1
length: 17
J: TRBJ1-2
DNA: TGTGCCAGCAGCCGACCTCTAGGGACAGCCGCTAACTATGGCTACACCTTC
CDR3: CASSRPLGTAANYGYTF

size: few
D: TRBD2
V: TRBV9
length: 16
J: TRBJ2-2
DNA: TGTGCCAGCAGCCTTAGGACTAGCGGGACCACCGGGGAGCTGTTTTTT
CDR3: CASSLRTSGTTGELFF

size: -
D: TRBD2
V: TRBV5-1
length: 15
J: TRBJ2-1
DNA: TGCGCCAGCAGCCTGAGGGCTAGCGGGAGTGACGAGCAGTTCTTC
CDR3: CASSLRASGSDEQFF

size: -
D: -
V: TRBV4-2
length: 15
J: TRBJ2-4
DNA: TGTGCCAGCAGCCAATCGGCGGGGAGGAAAAACATTCAGTACTTC
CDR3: CASSQSAGRKNIQYF

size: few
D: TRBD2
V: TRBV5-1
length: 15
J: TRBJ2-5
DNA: TGCGCCAGCAGCTTCTTCGGGGGGGCGGAGGAGACCCAGTACTTC
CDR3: CASSFFGGAEETQYF

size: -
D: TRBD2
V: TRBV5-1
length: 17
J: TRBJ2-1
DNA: TGCGCCAGCAGCTTGGGGCCCGATAGCGGGAGTTCCCATGAGCAGTTCTTC
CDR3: CASSLGPDSGSSHEQFF

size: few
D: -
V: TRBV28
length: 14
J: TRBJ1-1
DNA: TGTGCCAGCAGTTTCGCATTAATGGGGGGGGAAGCTTTCTTT
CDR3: CASSFALMGGEAFF

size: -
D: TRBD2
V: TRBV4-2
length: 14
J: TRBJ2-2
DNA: TGTGCCAGCAGCCAAGGACTAGCGGGCGGGGAGCTGTTTTTT
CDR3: CASSQGLAGGELFF

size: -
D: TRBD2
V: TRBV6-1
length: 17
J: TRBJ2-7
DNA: TGTGCCAGCAGTCAAGGAAATACCGGGACTAGGACATGCGAGCAGTACTTC
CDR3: CASSQGNTGTRTCEQYF

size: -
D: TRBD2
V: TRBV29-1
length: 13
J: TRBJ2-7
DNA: TGCAGCGTCGAGACCGGGACTAGCTCCGAGCAGTACTTC
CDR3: CSVETGTSSEQYF

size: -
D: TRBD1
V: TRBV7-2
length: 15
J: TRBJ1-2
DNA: TGTGCCAGCAGCGATGCAGGGGGGTTTAGCTATGGCTACACCTTC
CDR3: CASSDAGGFSYGYTF

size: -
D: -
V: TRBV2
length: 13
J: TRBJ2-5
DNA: TGTGCCAGCAGTGGTAAGCGGCAAGAGACCCAGTACTTC
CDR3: CASSGKRQETQYF

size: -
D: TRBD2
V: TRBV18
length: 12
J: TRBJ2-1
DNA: TGTGCCAGCTCCCCGACTAGCACTGAGCAGTTCTTC
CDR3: CASSPTSTEQFF

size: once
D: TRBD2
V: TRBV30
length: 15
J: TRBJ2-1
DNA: TGTGCCTGGAGTGTGAACGGGAGGATTTTCAATGAGCAGTTCTTC
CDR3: CAWSVNGRIFNEQFF

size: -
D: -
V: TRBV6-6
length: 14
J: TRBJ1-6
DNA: TGTGCCAGCAGTTACTTTAGGCAGGATTCACCCCTCCACTTT
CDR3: CASSYFRQDSPLHF

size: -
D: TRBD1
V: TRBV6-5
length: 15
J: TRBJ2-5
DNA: TGTGCCCTTGTGGCAGGGGGCTTTGGTGGTGAGACCCAGTACTTC
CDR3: CALVAGGFGGETQYF

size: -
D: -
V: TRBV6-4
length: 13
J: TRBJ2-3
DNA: TGTGCCAGCAGTGAGGGGGGGCAGGATACGCAGTATTTT
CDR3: CASSEGGQDTQYF

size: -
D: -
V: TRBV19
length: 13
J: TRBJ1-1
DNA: TGTGCCAGTAGTGCTACAGGGAACACTGAAGCTTTCTTT
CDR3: CASSATGNTEAFF

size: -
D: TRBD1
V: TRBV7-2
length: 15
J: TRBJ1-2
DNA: TGTGCCAGCAGTTTACATCCGGGACAGGGGTTTGGCTACACCTTC
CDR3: CASSLHPGQGFGYTF

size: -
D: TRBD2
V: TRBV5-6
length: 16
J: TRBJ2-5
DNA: TGTGCCAGCAGCTTCTGGTCCCCCCGCGGGGGGCGGACCCAGTACTTC
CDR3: CASSFWSPRGGRTQYF

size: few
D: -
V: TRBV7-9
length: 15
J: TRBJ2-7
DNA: TGTGCCAGCAGTCCCTCACGACAGGTATCCTACGAGCAGTACTTC
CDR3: CASSPSRQVSYEQYF

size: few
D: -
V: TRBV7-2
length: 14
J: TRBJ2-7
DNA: TGTGCCAGCAGCTTAGGGGGCCAAGCCTACGAGCAGTACTTC
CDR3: CASSLGGQAYEQYF

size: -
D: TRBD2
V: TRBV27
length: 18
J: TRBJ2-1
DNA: TGTGCCAGCAGTCTGTTAGATGGTTCTAGCGGGAGGCCGGGCCAGCAGTTCTTC
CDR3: CASSLLDGSSGRPGQQFF

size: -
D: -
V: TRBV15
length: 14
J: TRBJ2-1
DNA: TGTGCCACCAGCAGAGTCGGACAGTACAATGAGCAGTTCTTC
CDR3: CATSRVGQYNEQFF

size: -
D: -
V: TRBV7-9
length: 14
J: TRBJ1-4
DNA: TGTGCCAGCAGCCATCCAGGGGCAGGTGAAAAACTGTTTTTT
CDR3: CASSHPGAGEKLFF

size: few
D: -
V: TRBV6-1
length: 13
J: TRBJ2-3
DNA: TGTGCCAGCCTCGGAGTAGAAAGAGATACGCAGTATTTT
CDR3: CASLGVERDTQYF

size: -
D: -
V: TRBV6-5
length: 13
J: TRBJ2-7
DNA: TGTGCCAGCAGTTACCGGGGAACCTACGAGCAGTACTTC
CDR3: CASSYRGTYEQYF

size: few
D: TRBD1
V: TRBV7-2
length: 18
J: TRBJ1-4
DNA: TGTGCCAGCAGCTTAGGGACAGGGGGGCGACGGACTAATGAAAAACTGTTTTTT
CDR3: CASSLGTGGRRTNEKLFF

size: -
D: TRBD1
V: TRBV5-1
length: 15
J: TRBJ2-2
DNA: TGCGCCAGCCAAGAGGGGGCTTCGAACACCGGGGAGCTGTTTTTT
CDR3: CASQEGASNTGELFF

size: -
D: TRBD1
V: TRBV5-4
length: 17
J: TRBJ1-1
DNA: TGTGCCAGCCAAAAAGGCGGACAGGGGGTCATGAACACTGAAGCTTTCTTT
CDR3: CASQKGGQGVMNTEAFF

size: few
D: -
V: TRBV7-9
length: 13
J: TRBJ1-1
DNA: TGTGCCAGCAGCTTACCCGATAGATTTGAAGCTTTCTTT
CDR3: CASSLPDRFEAFF